A single sample gave rise to the 11 T cell receptor beta chains below, sequenced in a study of blood T cell repertoires in COVID-19. TCRdb's table, derived via immunoSEQ multiplex PCR, lists solely in-frame clones and lacks some. The sample lists about 440,000 clones; 80% to 95% were seen once. The specimen was PBMCs or T cells enriched from blood (not recorded which). These receptors came from a man younger than 35 who had recovered from COVID-19.

The rearrangement links TRBV28 to TRBJ1-6; 9 bases agree with TRBD1. Germline V gene lookup returns CDR1 MDHEN and CDR2 SYDVKM. Trimming removed 4 bases from V and 9 bases from J; junction bases left unmatched: 10. This CDR3 comprises 16 residues. CDR3 protein: CASSSTGTGFTSPLHF. CDR3 sequence (DNA): TGTGCCAGCAGTTCCACCGGGACAGGGTTCACTTCACCCCTCCACTTT.

This clone appeared a few times. The rearrangement joins TRBV19 to TRBJ1-6; tentatively, D is TRBD1 (5 bases). The germline gives CDR1 LNHDA, CDR2 SQIVND (reference sequence). Trimming removed 3 bases from V and 8 bases from J, with 11 bases in between. This CDR3 has 14 residues. In DNA form, the CDR3 reads TGTGCCAGTAGTATCAGGGTTACCGATTCACCCCTCCACTTT. Its protein is CASSIRVTDSPLHF.

The chain uses TRBV28 and TRBJ1-5, with 7 bases lining up with TRBD1. Germline CDR1 reads MDHEN; CDR2 reads SYDVKM. The CDR3 has 14 residues. V was clipped by 5 bases and J by 2 bases; unmatched bases: 3. CDR3 sequence (DNA): TGTGCCAGCAGTCCGGGGACAGGCAATCAGCCCCAGCATTTT. Protein: CASSPGTGNQPQHF.

This chain uses TRBV4-1 with TRBJ1-5, with 8 bases that match TRBD1. CDR3 size: 14 residues. From germline, CDR1 is MGHRA and CDR2 YSYEKL. After removal of 3 bases from V and 4 bases from J, the junction contained 2 bases not matched to a gene. The CDR3 here is CASSHNRGNQPQHF. For the CDR3, the DNA is TGCGCCAGCAGCCATAACAGGGGGAATCAGCCCCAGCATTTT.

This clone was seen only a few times. The chain employs TRBV2 and TRBJ1-5, with D possibly being TRBD1 (5 bases). V gave up 2 bases and J gave up 5 bases, with 10 bases separating them. The CDR3 runs to 14 residues. In germline, CDR1 is SNHLY, CDR2 FYNNEI. The CDR3 nucleotides read TGTGCCAGCAGTGAACCAGGGAACTATCAGCCCCAGCATTTT. Its translation: CASSEPGNYQPQHF.

The chain is built from TRBV3-1 (or the pseudogene TRBV3-2) and TRBJ1-2; perhaps TRBD1 as D (5 bases). The CDR3 loop spans 14 amino acids. Trimming took 4 bases from V and 2 from J, leaving 11 bases between them. Germline CDR1 LGHDT, CDR2 YNNKEL (reference sequence). The CDR3 region is CASSPDSTNYGYTF. The CDR3 DNA sequence: TGTGCCAGCAGCCCCGACAGTACGAACTATGGCTACACCTTC.

The chain joins TRBV25-1 to TRBJ1-2; 7 bases match TRBD1. V lost 5 bases, J lost 4 bases, and 7 bases stayed unmatched. Germline lookup yields CDR1 MGHDK and CDR2 SYGVNS. CDR3 size: 14 residues. The CDR3 protein is CASSPRQGPYGYTF. For the CDR3, the DNA is TGTGCCAGCAGTCCTCGACAGGGCCCCTATGGCTACACCTTC.

The V gene is TRBV27, the J gene TRBJ2-3; 8 bases are a match to TRBD2. V trimming: 1 base; J trimming: 3 bases; junction bases outside the gene matches: 9. The CDR3 is 17 amino acids. The germline CDR1 and CDR2 sequences are MNHEY and SMNVEV (reference sequence). The CDR3 loop is CASSLFSGKIGTDTQYF. CDR3 DNA: TGTGCCAGCAGTTTATTTAGCGGGAAAATTGGGACAGATACGCAGTATTTT.

The rearrangement uses TRBV6-5 and TRBJ1-1, with 9 bases fitting TRBD1. The CDR3 is 14 residues long. Trimming cost V 6 bases and J 8 bases; bases outside gene matches: 10. Germline-derived CDR1 and CDR2 are MNHEY and SVGAGI. DNA of the CDR3: TGTGCCAGCAGGGCACCGGGACAGGGTTGGGAAGCTTTCTTT. It is translated as CASRAPGQGWEAFF.

The V and J genes are TRBV7-3 and TRBJ1-4; 7 bases are shared with TRBD1. V lost 5 bases to trimming and J lost 7 bases; unmatched junction nucleotides: 10. The CDR3 has 15 residues. Germline V gene data show CDR1 as SGHTA and CDR2 as FQGTGA. The CDR3 sequence: CASSQTGYGGEKLFF. The CDR3 coding sequence is TGTGCCAGCAGCCAGACAGGGTATGGCGGTGAAAAACTGTTTTTT.

J is TRBJ2-3 and V is TRBV3-1 (or the pseudogene TRBV3-2), with no clear D. This CDR3 region has 13 residues. V was pared by 8 bases and J by 4 bases, with 13 bases between. The germline V gene has CDR1 LGHDT and CDR2 YNNKEL (reference sequence). In DNA, the CDR3 is TGTGCCAGCGCCCTCCAGGCTTCAGATACGCAGTATTTT. This encodes CASALQASDTQYF.